This TCR beta chain stems from a study of sequential checkpoint blockade in melanoma (dated by TCRdb to the late 2010s). With regard to the full study: Patients were assigned by 1:1 randomization to either first-line nivolumab followed by ipilimumab (arm A) or ipilimumab followed by nivolumab (arm B). Maintenance nivolumab came after each of the two trial sequences.

Interpreted using the paper, the treatment or condition label stands for: randomized to nivolumab then ipilimumab (arm A) or the reverse (arm B). None of the patients in the trial had previously been given DNA-damaging chemotherapy. On a FACS Aria II flow cytometer, live CD3+CD8+ cells that were negative for CD19 and CD56 were sorted from thawed PBMCs. The samples were obtained from melanoma patients enrolled in CheckMate 064, an open-label, randomized phase II trial testing sequential checkpoint blockade. Leukapheresis was used to collect peripheral blood mononuclear cells, which were then purified with Ficoll-Paque and frozen in human serum with about 10% DMSO. Purity of sorted blood CD3+CD8+ cells was verified at >95% immediately after sorting, followed by DNA extraction. V has 4 bases trimmed and J has 5 bases trimmed; junction bases matching no gene number 7. The germline V gene encodes CDR1 SGDLS and CDR2 YYNGEE. The CDR3 goes from the cysteine to the phenylalanine over 14 residues. Here the CDR3 DNA is all that survives: 42 bases in frame from base 1.

TCRbeta CDR3 regions were immunosequenced from genomic DNA with the immunoSEQ Assay. Genomic DNA was amplified by bias-controlled multiplex PCR before high-throughput sequencing. As for the original processing: To quantify the absolute abundance of each unique TCRbeta CDR3 region, the sequences were collapsed and filtered. Clonality was defined as 1 minus Pielou's evenness and was calculated using productive rearrangements only. A previously published method was used to identify clones whose frequencies were significantly greater in on-treatment samples than in baseline samples. The table comes from immuneACCESS by way of TCRdb, which keeps in-frame sequences with V and J called. Part of the clones is missing from these tables; in studies checked, under half for an unresolved V gene and the rest for unknown reasons. The V and J calls and the clone size are those of that table, but D and trimming were determined from the DNA. The sample table holds some 11,000 clones, of which approximately 79% were seen once. The top ten clones comprise about 58% of the sample.

With respect to this clone: It lacks a known antigen. Base qualities are not at hand, and no much larger clone is one base apart.

The investigation overall reported the following: Validation of the response-prediction model combining TCR metrics and mutation burden is needed in larger, independent patient cohorts.

The sequenced sample was CD8+ T cells sorted from blood (inferred from file names), obtained from a patient given nivolumab and ipilimumab in sequence. The TCR was taken from a human donor with melanoma. Recombination joined TRBV9 with TRBJ2-5; TRBD1 fits 8 bases in the junction. The DNA reads as follows: TGTGCCAGCAGCCCAAACAGGGGGGTGGAGACCCAGTACTTC. Translated, it reads CASSPNRGVETQYF.